This paragraph covers one T cell receptor (beta chain) sequence. The J segment lost 1 base and the V segment lost 4 bases, leaving 7 bases of the junction unmatched. This CDR3 is built from 16 residues. The source of the sample is a study of CD8 T cells in Susac syndrome. Study at large: When blood was drawn, patients with Susac syndrome were on intravenous immunoglobulin alone, on corticosteroids, or therapy-naive.

The CD8+ and CD4+ T cells were isolated magnetically using a negative isolation approach, whereas the TEMRA cells were enriched by FACS. After extraction with the RNeasy kit, roughly 0.45 to 1 ug of the RNA was reverse transcribed using random hexamers. One entry per CDR3 protein, called by TCRdb with MiXCR from the immunoSEQ multiplex PCR reads. In the table there are roughly 180,000 distinct CDR3 sequences, roughly 94% of which are singletons. The receptor comes from a human donor with Susac syndrome. The specimen sequenced was CD4+ T cells from PBMCs. V is TRBV12-3 or TRBV12-4 and J is TRBJ2-1; the match to TRBD1 covers 7 bases. The CDR3 here is CASSSRTGESYNEQFF. For the CDR3, the DNA is TGTGCCAGCAGTTCCCGTACAGGGGAATCCTACAATGAGCAGTTCTTC.